What follows are 20 T cell receptor beta chains derived from one specimen sequenced in a study of OX40 agonist ivuxolimab in advanced cancers. Libraries were prepared by immunoSEQ multiplex PCR; TCRdb keeps only in-frame clonotypes and omits some of them. The sample lists over 45,000 clones; under 90% were seen once. The sample consisted of CD4+ or CD8+ T cells sorted from blood, taken in a trial of the OX40 agonist ivuxolimab. These receptors originate from an adult with an advanced solid tumor such as melanoma, head and neck, liver or kidney cancer.

Worth noting for this clone: Other DNA sequences in the sample encode the same CDR3. This sequence joins TRBV30 and TRBJ1-5; no reliable D call. CDR1 and CDR2 from the germline V gene are GTSNPN and SVGIG (reference sequence). V was trimmed by 0 bases and J by 2 bases, leaving 8 bases between them. The CDR3 is 14 residues long. The CDR3 nucleotides are TGTGCCTGGAGTGTGGCAGGACGCAATCAGCCCCAGCATTTT. Encoded protein: CAWSVAGRNQPQHF.

This chain joins TRBV11-3 and TRBJ2-3, with 7 bases aligning to TRBD2. Germline-derived CDR1 and CDR2 are SGHNT and YENEEA. Trimming at V came to 1 base and at J to 2 bases, leaving 3 bases not matched to a gene. CDR3 length equals 15 residues. DNA for the CDR3: TGTGCCAGCAGCTTAGTCGGACTAGACACAGATACGCAGTATTTT. Translating gives CASSLVGLDTDTQYF. The full variable domain, with the rest looked up from reference TRBV11-3 and TRBJ2-3, is EAGVVQSPRYKIIEKKQPVAFWCNPISGHNTLYWYLQNLGQGPELLIRYENEEAVDDSQLPKDRFSAERLKGVDSTLKIQPAELGDSAVYLCASSLVGLDTDTQYFGPGTRLTVL.

This chain links TRBV2 with TRBJ1-6; D possibly corresponds to TRBD1 (5 bases). Germline CDR1 is SNHLY and CDR2 is FYNNEI. Trimming took off 6 bases at V and 7 bases at J, with 10 bases between the two ends. The CDR3 extends over 13 amino acids. The CDR3 spells CASRQNRNSPLHF. CDR3 nucleotide sequence: TGTGCCAGCAGACAAAACAGGAATTCACCCCTCCACTTT.

The V and J genes are TRBV13 and TRBJ2-4; 11 bases are a match to TRBD2. This CDR3 comprises 14 residues. Germline CDR1 is PRHDT and CDR2 is FYEKMQ (reference sequence). The V gene end was trimmed by 5 bases and the J gene end by 8 bases; junction bases not matched to a gene: 5. Here the CDR3 reads CASSDSGRVDIQYF. CDR3 nucleotide sequence: TGTGCCAGCAGCGATAGCGGGAGGGTTGACATTCAGTACTTC.

Judged by abundance, this clone is medium-sized. The chain combines TRBV6-5 with TRBJ1-1; weak D call: TRBD1 (5 bases). Germline V CDR1 and CDR2: MNHEY, SVGAGI. CDR3 length: 15 residues. The ends were cut back, 2 bases at V and 2 bases at J, with 12 bases in the middle. The CDR3 DNA sequence: TGTGCCAGCAGTTACGTACAGGCTTTTAACACTGAAGCTTTCTTT. Its protein is CASSYVQAFNTEAFF.

The rearrangement links TRBV2 to TRBJ1-6, with 7 nucleotides matching TRBD1. Trimming cost V 5 bases and J 7 bases; bases outside gene matches: 5. CDR1 and CDR2 from the germline V gene are SNHLY and FYNNEI. The CDR3 covers 14 residues. CDR3 loop: CASSTGTANSPLHF. For the CDR3, the DNA is TGTGCCAGCAGTACCGGGACAGCAAATTCACCCCTCCACTTT.

The gene calls are TRBV30 and TRBJ1-1; D may be TRBD1 (6 bases). Germline CDR1 is GTSNPN and CDR2 is SVGIG (reference sequence). This CDR3 region has 13 residues. The CDR3 reads CASAAGGSTEAFF. The CDR3 coding sequence is TGTGCGTCGGCCGCGGGGGGCTCCACTGAAGCTTTCTTT. The whole variable domain, filled in from reference TRBV30 and TRBJ1-1, reads SQTIHQWPATLVQPVGSPLSLECTVEGTSNPNLYWYRQAAGRGLQLLFYSVGIGQISSEVPQNLSASRPQDRQFILSSKKLLLSDSGFYLCASAAGGSTEAFFGQGTRLTVV.

The CDR3 reads CASSLSENTEAFF. Written as DNA, the CDR3 is TGTGCCAGCAGCTTAAGCGAGAACACTGAAGCTTTCTTT. The rearrangement joins TRBV7-3 to TRBJ1-1; D not certain. Germline CDR1 is SGHTA and CDR2 is FQGTGA. Trimming left V 1 base short and J 1 base short, with 4 bases between. This CDR3 has 13 amino acids.

This rearrangement joins TRBV7-6 to TRBJ2-3; 15 positions agree with TRBD2. V shed 5 bases and J 2 bases; nucleotides not matched to a gene: 5. The CDR3 spans 17 residues. CDR1 and CDR2 (germline): SGHVS, FNYEAQ. CDR3 in amino acids: CASSPGLAGGITDTQYF. DNA for the CDR3: TGTGCCAGCAGCCCCGGACTAGCGGGGGGGATCACAGATACGCAGTATTTT.

The CDR3 DNA follows: TGTGCCAGCAGCCCATCGGACAGGGGGGCTGATGAGCAGTACTTC. Protein product: CASSPSDRGADEQYF. This chain uses TRBV13 with TRBJ2-7; 10 positions match TRBD1. Germline V gives CDR1 PRHDT, CDR2 FYEKMQ (reference sequence). V shed 5 bases and J 7 bases; nucleotides not matched to a gene: 11. There are 15 residues in the CDR3.

The CDR3 spells CASSQDRADPGGPNEQFF. Written as DNA, the CDR3 is TGTGCCAGCAGCCAAGATCGTGCGGACCCAGGTGGACCAAATGAGCAGTTCTTC. J is TRBJ2-1 and V is TRBV4-2; D gene uncertain. V was pared by 0 bases and J by 7 bases, with 22 bases between. CDR3 size: 18 residues. Germline assignment: CDR1 LGHNA and CDR2 YNFKEQ.

The sample holds one count of this clone. The J gene is TRBJ2-1, the V gene TRBV11-2; no clear D gene. Between the trimmed V and J ends, which lost 1 base and 2 bases, there was a span of 3 bases. This CDR3 has 13 residues. Germline CDR1 is SGHAT and CDR2 is FQNNGV. CDR3 coding DNA: TGTGCCAGCAGCTTAGTCCCCTACAATGAGCAGTTCTTC. Translating gives CASSLVPYNEQFF.

As DNA, the CDR3 is TGTGCCAGCAGCTTTGCGGGGGGCCCCTACGAGCAGTACTTC. This encodes CASSFAGGPYEQYF. The chain is built from TRBV7-2 and TRBJ2-7, with 8 bases fitting TRBD2. The CDR3 is made up of 14 amino acids. Trimming removed 3 bases from V and 2 bases from J; junction bases left unmatched: 3. CDR1 and CDR2 (germline): SGHTA, FQGNSA.

The CDR3 here is CASSLEGGPNEQFF. CDR3 bases: TGTGCCAGCAGTTTGGAGGGGGGGCCCAATGAGCAGTTCTTC. This chain connects TRBV6-1 to TRBJ2-1, with a possible D match to TRBD2 (7 bases). Deletions cut 5 bases from V and 6 bases from J, with 14 bases between. CDR1 is MNHNS, CDR2 SASEGT, per germline. The CDR3 contains 14 residues.

The rearrangement joins TRBV6-5 to TRBJ2-2; 9 bases agree with TRBD1. The CDR3 covers 16 residues. Trimming cost V 1 base and J 4 bases; bases outside gene matches: 4. Germline assignment: CDR1 MNHEY and CDR2 SVGAGI. The DNA for the CDR3 is TGTGCCAGCAGTTACTATACAGGGGGCGCCACCGGGGAGCTGTTTTTT. Amino acids: CASSYYTGGATGELFF.

The rearrangement links TRBV19 to TRBJ1-5, with D tentatively TRBD1 (5 bases). The CDR3 length is 15 residues. Germline values: CDR1 LNHDA, CDR2 SQIVND (reference sequence). V gave up 7 bases and J gave up 2 bases, with 15 bases separating them. The CDR3 DNA reads TGTGCCAGTACCGACAAGGGACGGGGCAATCAGCCCCAGCATTTT. It is translated as CASTDKGRGNQPQHF.

This clone was detected only once. V gene TRBV10-3 combines with J gene TRBJ2-2, with 8 bases lining up with TRBD1. CDR3 length: 15 residues. Germline V gene lookup returns CDR1 ENHRY and CDR2 SYGVKD. The trim removed 8 bases at V and 2 bases at J, leaving 7 bases unmatched. For the CDR3, the DNA is TGTGCCATCCACAAAGACAGGGGAAACACCGGGGAGCTGTTTTTT. Amino acids: CAIHKDRGNTGELFF.

This clone has just a few counts. The V call is TRBV27, the J call TRBJ2-7; maybe TRBD2 (5 bases). The germline gives CDR1 MNHEY, CDR2 SMNVEV (reference sequence). The CDR3 runs to 13 residues. V lost 5 bases and J 1 base, leaving 9 bases between the germline ends. The CDR3 region is CASSAGGSYEQYF. As DNA, the CDR3 is TGTGCCAGCAGTGCGGGTGGTTCCTACGAGCAGTACTTC.

The chain combines TRBV10-3 with TRBJ1-1; D is ambiguous. V lost 2 bases and J lost 5, with 12 bases in between. This CDR3 has 14 residues. Germline V CDR1 and CDR2: ENHRY, SYGVKD. Here the CDR3 reads CAISERGGRTEAFF. The CDR3 nucleotides are TGTGCCATCAGTGAGCGGGGAGGGCGGACTGAAGCTTTCTTT.

V gene TRBV19 combines with J gene TRBJ1-2, with 7 positions matching TRBD1. The CDR3 extends over 15 amino acids. Germline loops: CDR1 LNHDA, CDR2 SQIVND (reference sequence). J gave up 3 bases and V 5 bases, and 9 bases lay outside the gene matches. CDR3 nucleotides: TGTGCCAGTAGTGTGGGGTACGGGACAGACTATGGCTACACCTTC. Protein sequence: CASSVGYGTDYGYTF.